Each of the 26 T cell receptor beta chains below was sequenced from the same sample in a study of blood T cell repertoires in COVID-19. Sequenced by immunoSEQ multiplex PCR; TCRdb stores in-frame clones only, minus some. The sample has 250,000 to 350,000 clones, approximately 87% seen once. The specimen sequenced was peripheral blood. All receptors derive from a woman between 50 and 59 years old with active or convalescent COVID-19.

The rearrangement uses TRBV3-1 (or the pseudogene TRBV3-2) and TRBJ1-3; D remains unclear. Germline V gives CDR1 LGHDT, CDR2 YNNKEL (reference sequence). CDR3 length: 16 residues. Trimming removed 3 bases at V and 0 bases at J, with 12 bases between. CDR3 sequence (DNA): TGTGCCAGCAGCCAGAGTGCGTTACTCTCTGGAAACACCATATATTTT. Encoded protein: CASSQSALLSGNTIYF.

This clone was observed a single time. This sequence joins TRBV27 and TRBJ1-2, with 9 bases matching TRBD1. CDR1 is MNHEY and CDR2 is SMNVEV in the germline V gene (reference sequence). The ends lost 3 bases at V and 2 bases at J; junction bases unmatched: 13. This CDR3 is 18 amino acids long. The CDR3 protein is CASSFGPKQGAENYGYTF. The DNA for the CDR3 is TGTGCCAGCAGTTTTGGCCCTAAACAGGGGGCCGAAAACTATGGCTACACCTTC.

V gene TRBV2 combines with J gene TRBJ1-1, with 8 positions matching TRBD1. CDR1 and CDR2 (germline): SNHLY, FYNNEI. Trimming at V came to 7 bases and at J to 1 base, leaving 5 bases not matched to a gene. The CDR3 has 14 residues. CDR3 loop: CASTRDRGNTEAFF. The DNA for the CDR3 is TGTGCCAGCACCCGTGACAGGGGGAACACTGAAGCTTTCTTT.

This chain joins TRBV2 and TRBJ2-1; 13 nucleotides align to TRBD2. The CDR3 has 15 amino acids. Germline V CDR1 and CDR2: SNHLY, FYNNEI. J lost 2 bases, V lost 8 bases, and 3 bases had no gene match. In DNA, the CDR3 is TGTGCCAGCGGAACTAGCGGGGGGGCCTACAATGAGCAGTTCTTC. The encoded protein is CASGTSGGAYNEQFF.

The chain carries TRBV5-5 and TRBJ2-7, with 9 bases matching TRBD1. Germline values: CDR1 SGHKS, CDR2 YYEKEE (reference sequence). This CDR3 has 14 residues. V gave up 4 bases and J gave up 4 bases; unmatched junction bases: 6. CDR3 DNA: TGTGCCAGCAGCGGGGACAGGGTCTTTTACGAGCAGTACTTC. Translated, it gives CASSGDRVFYEQYF.

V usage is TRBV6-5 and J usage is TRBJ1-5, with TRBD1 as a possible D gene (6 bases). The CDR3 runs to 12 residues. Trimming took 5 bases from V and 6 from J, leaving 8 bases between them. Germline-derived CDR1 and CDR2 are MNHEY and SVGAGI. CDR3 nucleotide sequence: TGTGCCAGCAGTCGCAGGGGTCAGCCCCAGCATTTT. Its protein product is CASSRRGQPQHF.

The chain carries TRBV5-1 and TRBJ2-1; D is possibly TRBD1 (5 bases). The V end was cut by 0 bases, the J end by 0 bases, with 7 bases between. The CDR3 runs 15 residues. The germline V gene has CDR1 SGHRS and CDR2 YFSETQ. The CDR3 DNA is TGCGCCAGCAGCTTGGGACAGATCTCCTACAATGAGCAGTTCTTC. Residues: CASSLGQISYNEQFF.

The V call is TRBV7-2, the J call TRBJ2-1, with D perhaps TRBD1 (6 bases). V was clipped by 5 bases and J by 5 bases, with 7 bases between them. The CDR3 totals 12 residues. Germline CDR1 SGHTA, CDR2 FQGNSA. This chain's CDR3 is CASSRQDNEQFF. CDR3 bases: TGTGCCAGCAGCCGACAGGACAATGAGCAGTTCTTC. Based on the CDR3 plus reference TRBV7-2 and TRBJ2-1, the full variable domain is GAGVSQSPSNKVTEKGKDVELRCDPISGHTALYWYRQSLGQGLEFLIYFQGNSAPDKSGLPSDRFSAERTGGSVSTLTIQRTQQEDSAVYLCASSRQDNEQFFGPGTRLTVL.

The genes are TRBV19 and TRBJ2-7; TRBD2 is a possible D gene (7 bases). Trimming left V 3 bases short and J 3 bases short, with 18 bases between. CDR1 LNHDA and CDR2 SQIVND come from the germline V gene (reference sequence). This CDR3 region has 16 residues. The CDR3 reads CASSILSGGAYYEQYF. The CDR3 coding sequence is TGTGCCAGTAGTATTTTATCGGGGGGCGCATACTACGAGCAGTACTTC.

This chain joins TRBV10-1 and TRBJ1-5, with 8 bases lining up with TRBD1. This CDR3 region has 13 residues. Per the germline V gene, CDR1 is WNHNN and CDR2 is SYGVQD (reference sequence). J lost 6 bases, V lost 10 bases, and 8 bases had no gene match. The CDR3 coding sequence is TGCGCCATTCCCGACAGGGGTGGTCAGCCCCAGCATTTT. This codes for CAIPDRGGQPQHF.

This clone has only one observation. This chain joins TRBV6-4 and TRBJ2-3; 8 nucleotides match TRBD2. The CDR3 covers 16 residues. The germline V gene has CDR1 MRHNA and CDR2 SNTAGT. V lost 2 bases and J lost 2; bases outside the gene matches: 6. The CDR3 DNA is TGTGCCAGCAGTGACACCGGGACTAGGAACACAGATACGCAGTATTTT. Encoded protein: CASSDTGTRNTDTQYF.

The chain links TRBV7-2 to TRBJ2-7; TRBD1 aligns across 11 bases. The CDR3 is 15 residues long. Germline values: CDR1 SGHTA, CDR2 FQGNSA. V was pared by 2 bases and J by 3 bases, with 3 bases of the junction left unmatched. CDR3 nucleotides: TGTGCCAGCAGCTTATCCGGGACAGGGGGCTACGAGCAGTACTTC. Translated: CASSLSGTGGYEQYF.

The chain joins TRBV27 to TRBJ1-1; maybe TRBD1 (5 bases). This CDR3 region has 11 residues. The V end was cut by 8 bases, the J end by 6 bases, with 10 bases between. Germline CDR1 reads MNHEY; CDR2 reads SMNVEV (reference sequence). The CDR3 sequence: CASGQGAEAFF. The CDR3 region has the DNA TGTGCCAGCGGGCAGGGCGCTGAAGCTTTCTTT.

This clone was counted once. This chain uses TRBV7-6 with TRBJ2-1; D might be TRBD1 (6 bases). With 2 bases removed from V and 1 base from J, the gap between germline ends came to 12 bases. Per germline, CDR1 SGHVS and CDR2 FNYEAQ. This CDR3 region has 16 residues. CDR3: CASSLNPTGSYNEQFF. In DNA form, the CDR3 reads TGTGCCAGCAGCTTAAACCCGACAGGATCCTACAATGAGCAGTTCTTC.

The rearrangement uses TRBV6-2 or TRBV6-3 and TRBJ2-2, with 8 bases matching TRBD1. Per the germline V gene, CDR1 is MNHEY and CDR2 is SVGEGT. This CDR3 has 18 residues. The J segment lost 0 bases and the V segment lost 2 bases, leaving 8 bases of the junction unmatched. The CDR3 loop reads CASSYTKTGVTNTGELFF. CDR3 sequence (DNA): TGTGCCAGCAGTTACACTAAGACAGGGGTGACGAACACCGGGGAGCTGTTTTTT.

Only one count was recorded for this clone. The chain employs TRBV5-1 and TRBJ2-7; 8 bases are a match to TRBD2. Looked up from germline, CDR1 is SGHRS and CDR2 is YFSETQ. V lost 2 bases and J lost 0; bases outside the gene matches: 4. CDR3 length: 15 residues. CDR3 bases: TGCGCCAGCAGCTTTAGCGGGACTTACTCCTACGAGCAGTACTTC. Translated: CASSFSGTYSYEQYF.

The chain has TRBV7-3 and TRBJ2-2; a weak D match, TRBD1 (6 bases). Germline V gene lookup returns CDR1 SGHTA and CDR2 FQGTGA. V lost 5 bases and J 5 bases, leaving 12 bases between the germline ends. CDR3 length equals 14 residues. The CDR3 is CASSVGQLTGELFF. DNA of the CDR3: TGTGCCAGCAGCGTCGGACAGTTGACCGGGGAGCTGTTTTTT.

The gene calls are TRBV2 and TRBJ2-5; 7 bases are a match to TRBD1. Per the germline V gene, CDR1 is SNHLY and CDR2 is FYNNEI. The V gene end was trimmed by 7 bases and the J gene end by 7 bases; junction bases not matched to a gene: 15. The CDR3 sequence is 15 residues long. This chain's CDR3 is CASKSDRDPILTQYF. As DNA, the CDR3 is TGTGCCAGCAAATCCGACAGGGACCCCATTTTGACCCAGTACTTC.

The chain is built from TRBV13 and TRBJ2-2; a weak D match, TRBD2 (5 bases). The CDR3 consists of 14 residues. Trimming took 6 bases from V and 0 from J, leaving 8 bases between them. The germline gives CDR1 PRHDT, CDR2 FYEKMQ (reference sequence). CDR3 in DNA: TGTGCCAGCAGAGTACTAGCGAACACCGGGGAGCTGTTTTTT. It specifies CASRVLANTGELFF.

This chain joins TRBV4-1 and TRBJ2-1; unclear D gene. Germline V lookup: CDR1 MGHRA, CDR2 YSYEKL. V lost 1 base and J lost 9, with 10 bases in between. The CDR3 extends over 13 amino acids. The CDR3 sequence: CASSQGVPGEQFF. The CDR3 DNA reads TGCGCCAGCAGCCAAGGGGTCCCAGGTGAGCAGTTCTTC.

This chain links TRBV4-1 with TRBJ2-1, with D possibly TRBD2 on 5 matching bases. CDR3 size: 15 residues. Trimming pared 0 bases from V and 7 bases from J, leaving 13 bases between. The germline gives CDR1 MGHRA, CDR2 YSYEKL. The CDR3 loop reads CASSQDALAPNEQFF. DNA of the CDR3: TGCGCCAGCAGCCAAGATGCTCTAGCCCCGAATGAGCAGTTCTTC.

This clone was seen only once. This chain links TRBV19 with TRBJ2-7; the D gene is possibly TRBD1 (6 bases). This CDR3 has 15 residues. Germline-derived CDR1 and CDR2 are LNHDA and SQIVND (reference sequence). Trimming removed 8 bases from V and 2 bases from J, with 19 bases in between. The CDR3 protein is CASASPQGPPYEQYF. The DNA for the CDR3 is TGTGCCAGTGCCTCCCCCCAGGGGCCTCCCTACGAGCAGTACTTC. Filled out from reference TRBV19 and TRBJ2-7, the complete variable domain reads DGGITQSPKYLFRKEGQNVTLSCEQNLNHDAMYWYRQDPGQGLRLIYYSQIVNDFQKGDIAEGYSVSREKKESFPLTVTSAQKNPTAFYLCASASPQGPPYEQYFGPGTRLTVT.

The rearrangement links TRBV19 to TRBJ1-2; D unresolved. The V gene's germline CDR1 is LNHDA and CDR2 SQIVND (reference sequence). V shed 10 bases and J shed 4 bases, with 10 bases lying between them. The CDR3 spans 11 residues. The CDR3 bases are TGTGCCATCTCGGAGCCCTATGGCTACACCTTC. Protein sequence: CAISEPYGYTF. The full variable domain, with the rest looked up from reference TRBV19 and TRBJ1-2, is DGGITQSPKYLFRKEGQNVTLSCEQNLNHDAMYWYRQDPGQGLRLIYYSQIVNDFQKGDIAEGYSVSREKKESFPLTVTSAQKNPTAFYLCAISEPYGYTFGSGTRLTVV.

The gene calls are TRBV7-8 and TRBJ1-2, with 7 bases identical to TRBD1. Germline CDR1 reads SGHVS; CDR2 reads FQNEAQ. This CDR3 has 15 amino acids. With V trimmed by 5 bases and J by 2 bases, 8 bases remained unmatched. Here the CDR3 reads CASSRGTEKNYGYTF. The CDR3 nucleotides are TGTGCCAGCAGCAGAGGGACAGAGAAGAACTATGGCTACACCTTC.

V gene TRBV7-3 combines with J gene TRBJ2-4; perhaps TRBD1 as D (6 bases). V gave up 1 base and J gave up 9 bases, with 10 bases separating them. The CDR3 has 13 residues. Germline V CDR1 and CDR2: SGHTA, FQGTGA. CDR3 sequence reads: CASSLKQGGIQYF. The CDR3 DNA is TGTGCCAGCAGCTTAAAACAGGGTGGCATTCAGTACTTC.

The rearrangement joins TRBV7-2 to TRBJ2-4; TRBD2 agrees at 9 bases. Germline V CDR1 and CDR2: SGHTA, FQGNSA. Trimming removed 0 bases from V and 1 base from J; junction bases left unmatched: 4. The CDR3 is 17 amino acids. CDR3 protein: CASSLAAGGLAKNIQYF. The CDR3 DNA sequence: TGTGCCAGCAGCTTAGCGGCGGGAGGGCTCGCCAAAAACATTCAGTACTTC.